The TCR beta chain under discussion was sequenced for a study of T cell repertoires in cytomegalovirus infection. Study information: In public TCR beta signatures, there were indications of both CMV infection and matching HLA type.

TCRdb re-analysed the reads in MiXCR, keeping a single row per CDR3 protein. The profile shows approximately 700,000 distinct CDR3 sequences, roughly 35% of them singletons. CDR3 length equals 12 residues. The V end was cut by 5 bases, the J end by 0 bases, with 5 bases between. In germline, CDR1 is SEHNR, CDR2 FQNEAQ (reference sequence). With respect to this clonotype: This is likely a read error, given that the CDR3 carries no conserved phenylalanine or tryptophan at its end.

Sequenced material: PBMCs. This sequence originates from a human donor in good health (CMV status not recorded). Some clones in this sample may be carry-over from other donors' samples. This chain links TRBV7-9 with TRBJ2-7; D gene unclear. DNA for the CDR3: TGTGCCAGCAGCAAGGGCTCCTACGAGCAGTACATC. Translated, it gives CASSKGSYEQYI.